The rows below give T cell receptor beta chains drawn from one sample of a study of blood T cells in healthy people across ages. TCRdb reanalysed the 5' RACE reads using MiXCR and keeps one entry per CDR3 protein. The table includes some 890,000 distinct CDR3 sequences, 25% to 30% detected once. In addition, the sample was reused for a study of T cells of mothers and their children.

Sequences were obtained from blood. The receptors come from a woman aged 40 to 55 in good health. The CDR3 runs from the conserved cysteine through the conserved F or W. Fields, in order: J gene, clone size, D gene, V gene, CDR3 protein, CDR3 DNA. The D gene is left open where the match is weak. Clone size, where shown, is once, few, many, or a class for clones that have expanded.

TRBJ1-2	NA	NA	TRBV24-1	CASSGQGNSYGYTF	TGTGCCTCCAGTGGGCAGGGGAATAGCTATGGCTACACCTTC
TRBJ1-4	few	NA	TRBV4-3	CTSSQESSRYATNEKLFF	TGCACCAGCAGCCAAGAGTCGTCGCGATATGCAACTAATGAAAAACTGTTTTTT
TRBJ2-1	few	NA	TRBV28	CASSLWASGGGNEQFF	TGTGCCAGCAGTTTATGGGCTAGCGGAGGGGGGAATGAGCAGTTCTTC
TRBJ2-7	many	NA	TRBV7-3	CASSLTAGEAYEQYF	TGTGCCAGCAGCTTAACGGCAGGGGAGGCCTACGAGCAGTACTTC
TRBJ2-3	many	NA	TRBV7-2	CASSLGPPGASTDTQYF	TGTGCCAGCAGCTTAGGACCCCCGGGGGCAAGCACAGATACGCAGTATTTT
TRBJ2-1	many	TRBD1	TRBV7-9	CAASPAGQGIYNEQFF	TGTGCCGCGTCCCCCGCCGGACAGGGGATTTACAATGAGCAGTTCTTC
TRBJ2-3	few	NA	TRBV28	CASRLPPHTQYF	TGTGCCAGCAGGCTCCCGCCCCATACGCAGTATTTT
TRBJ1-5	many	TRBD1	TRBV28	CASIGQGARAQPQHF	TGTGCCAGCATAGGCCAGGGGGCGCGGGCTCAGCCCCAGCATTTT
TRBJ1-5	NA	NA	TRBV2	CASREGSQPQHF	TGTGCCAGCAGGGAAGGGAGTCAGCCCCAGCATTTT
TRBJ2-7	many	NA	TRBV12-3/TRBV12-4	CASSPGQHYEQYF	TGTGCCAGCAGTCCCGGACAGCACTACGAGCAGTACTTC
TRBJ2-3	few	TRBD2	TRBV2	CASRGGSTDTQYF	TGTGCCAGCCGCGGGGGATCCACAGATACGCAGTATTTT
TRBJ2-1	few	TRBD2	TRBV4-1	CASSQDRAGGPGNEQFF	TGCGCCAGCAGCCAAGATAGGGCGGGGGGGCCAGGGAATGAGCAGTTCTTC
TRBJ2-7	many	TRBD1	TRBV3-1	CASSPGTGGYHEQYF	TGTGCCAGCAGCCCCGGGACAGGGGGATACCACGAGCAGTACTTC
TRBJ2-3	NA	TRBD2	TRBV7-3	CASSAGTSGDTQYF	TGTGCCAGCAGCGCAGGGACTAGTGGTGATACGCAGTATTTT
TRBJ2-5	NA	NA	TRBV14	CASSQPGWKTQYF	TGTGCCAGCAGCCAACCGGGATGGAAGACCCAGTACTTC
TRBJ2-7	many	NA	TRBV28	CASSSGGTDSYEQYF	TGTGCCAGCAGTTCCGGGGGCACCGACTCCTACGAGCAGTACTTC
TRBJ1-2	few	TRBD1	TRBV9	CASSQPGTENGYTF	TGTGCCAGCAGCCAACCCGGGACAGAAAATGGCTACACCTTC
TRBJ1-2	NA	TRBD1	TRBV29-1	CSVARQGGGYTF	TGCAGCGTAGCACGACAGGGTGGTGGCTACACCTTC
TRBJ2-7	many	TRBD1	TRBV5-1	CASSLGPGTGNEQYF	TGCGCCAGCAGCTTGGGGCCCGGGACAGGGAACGAGCAGTACTTC
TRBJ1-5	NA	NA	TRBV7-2	CASGAHNQPQHF	TGTGCCAGCGGAGCCCACAATCAGCCCCAGCATTTT
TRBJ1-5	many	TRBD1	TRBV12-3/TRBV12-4	CASTRDRGGNQPQHF	TGTGCCAGCACCCGGGACAGGGGTGGCAATCAGCCCCAGCATTTT
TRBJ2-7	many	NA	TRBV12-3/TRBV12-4	CASTGLSYEQYF	TGTGCCAGTACGGGCCTCTCCTACGAGCAGTACTTC
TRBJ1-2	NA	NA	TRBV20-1	CSATQGDGYGYTF	TGCAGTGCTACACAAGGGGATGGCTATGGCTACACCTTC
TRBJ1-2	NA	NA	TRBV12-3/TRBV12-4	CASRARGLANYGYTF	TGTGCCAGCAGGGCGCGGGGTCTAGCTAACTATGGCTACACCTTC
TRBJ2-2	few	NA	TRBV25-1	CASSARLGTTNTGELFF	TGTGCCAGCAGTGCCCGACTGGGAACGACGAACACCGGGGAGCTGTTTTTT
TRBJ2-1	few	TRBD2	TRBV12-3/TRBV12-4	CASSLAHAGGRNEQFF	TGTGCCAGCAGTTTAGCGCACGCGGGGGGGAGGAATGAGCAGTTCTTC
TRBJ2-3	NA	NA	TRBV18	CASSPGGDSLNTQYF	TGTGCCAGCTCACCGGGCGGGGATAGTTTAAATACGCAGTATTTT
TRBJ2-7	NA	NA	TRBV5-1	CSQVVPGNYEQYF	TGCTCTCAGGTCGTTCCAGGCAACTACGAGCAGTACTTC
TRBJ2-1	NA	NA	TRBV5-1	CASSYLRKSYNEQFF	TGCGCCAGCAGCTACTTGCGTAAGTCCTACAATGAGCAGTTCTTC
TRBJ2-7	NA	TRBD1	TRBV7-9	CASSSVGTDPYEQYF	TGTGCCAGCAGCTCCGTGGGGACAGACCCCTACGAGCAGTACTTC
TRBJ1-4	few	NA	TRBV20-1	CSASEGRRNEKLFF	TGCAGTGCTAGTGAGGGCAGGCGTAATGAAAAACTGTTTTTT
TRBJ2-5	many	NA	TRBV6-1	CATRMARGGGETQYF	TGTGCCACGAGGATGGCCAGGGGAGGTGGAGAGACCCAGTACTTC
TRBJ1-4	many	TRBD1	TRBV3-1	CASSMRTGGNEKLFF	TGTGCCAGCAGCATGCGGACAGGGGGAAATGAAAAACTGTTTTTT
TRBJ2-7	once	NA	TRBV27	CASSLNQLYEQYF	TGTGCCAGCAGTTTAAACCAGCTCTACGAGCAGTACTTC
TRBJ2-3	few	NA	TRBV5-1	CASSLVQGTDTQYF	TGCGCCAGCAGCTTGGTGCAAGGCACAGATACGCAGTATTTT
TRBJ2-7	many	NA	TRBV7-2	CASSINSYYEQYF	TGTGCCAGCAGCATTAACTCCTACTACGAGCAGTACTTC
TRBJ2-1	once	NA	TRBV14	CASSHAWQGPFKNEQFF	TGTGCCAGCAGCCACGCTTGGCAGGGGCCTTTCAAAAATGAGCAGTTCTTC
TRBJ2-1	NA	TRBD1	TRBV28	CASSPTGTGSYNEQFF	TGTGCCAGCAGCCCGACCGGGACAGGGTCCTACAATGAGCAGTTCTTC
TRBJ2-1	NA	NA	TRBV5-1	CASSLEVGGHPRNEQFF	TGCGCCAGCAGCTTGGAGGTTGGGGGACACCCTCGGAATGAGCAGTTCTTC
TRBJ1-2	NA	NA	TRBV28	CASSLAEEALLPNYGYTF	TGTGCCAGCAGTTTAGCGGAGGAGGCCCTACTTCCTAACTATGGCTACACCTTC
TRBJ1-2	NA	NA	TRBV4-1	CASSQAGWGNYGYAF	TGCGCCAGCAGCCAAGCAGGGTGGGGGAACTATGGCTACGCCTTC
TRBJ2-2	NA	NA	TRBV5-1	CASSKDRGELFF	TGCGCCAGCAGCAAAGACCGCGGGGAGCTGTTTTTT
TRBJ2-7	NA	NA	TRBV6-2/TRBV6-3	CASGGTRSYEQYF	TGTGCCAGCGGGGGGACTCGATCCTACGAGCAGTACTTC
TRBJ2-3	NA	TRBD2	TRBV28	CASSLASGGAGDTQYF	TGTGCCAGCAGTTTAGCTAGCGGGGGAGCCGGAGATACGCAGTATTTT
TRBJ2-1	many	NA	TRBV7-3	CASSLIDGSGEQFF	TGTGCCAGCAGCTTAATCGACGGTTCGGGGGAGCAGTTCTTC
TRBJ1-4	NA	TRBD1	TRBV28	CASRPPGGPNEKLFF	TGTGCCAGCAGACCACCAGGGGGCCCCAATGAAAAACTGTTTTTT
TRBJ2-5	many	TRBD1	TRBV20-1	CSARRPQGARETQYF	TGCAGTGCTCGGCGACCACAGGGGGCTCGGGAGACCCAGTACTTC
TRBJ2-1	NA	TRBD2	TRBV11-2	CASRYLAGAYNEQFF	TGTGCCAGCAGATATCTAGCGGGGGCCTACAATGAGCAGTTCTTC
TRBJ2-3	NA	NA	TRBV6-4	CASRGGGSSDTQYF	TGTGCCAGCAGGGGTGGGGGATCCTCAGATACGCAGTATTTT